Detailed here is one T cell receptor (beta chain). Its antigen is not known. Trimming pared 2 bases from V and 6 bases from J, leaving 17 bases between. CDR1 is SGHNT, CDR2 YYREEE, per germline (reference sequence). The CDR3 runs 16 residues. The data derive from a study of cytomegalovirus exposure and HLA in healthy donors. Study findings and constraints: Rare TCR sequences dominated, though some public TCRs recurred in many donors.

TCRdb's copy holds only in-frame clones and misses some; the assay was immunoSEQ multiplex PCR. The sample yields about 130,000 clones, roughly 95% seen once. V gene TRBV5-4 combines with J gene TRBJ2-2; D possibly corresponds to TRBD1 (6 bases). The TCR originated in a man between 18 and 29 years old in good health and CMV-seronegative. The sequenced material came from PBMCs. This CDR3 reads CASSFSLLEGAGELFF. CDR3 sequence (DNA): TGTGCCAGCAGCTTTTCACTTCTCGAGGGGGCCGGGGAGCTGTTTTTT.